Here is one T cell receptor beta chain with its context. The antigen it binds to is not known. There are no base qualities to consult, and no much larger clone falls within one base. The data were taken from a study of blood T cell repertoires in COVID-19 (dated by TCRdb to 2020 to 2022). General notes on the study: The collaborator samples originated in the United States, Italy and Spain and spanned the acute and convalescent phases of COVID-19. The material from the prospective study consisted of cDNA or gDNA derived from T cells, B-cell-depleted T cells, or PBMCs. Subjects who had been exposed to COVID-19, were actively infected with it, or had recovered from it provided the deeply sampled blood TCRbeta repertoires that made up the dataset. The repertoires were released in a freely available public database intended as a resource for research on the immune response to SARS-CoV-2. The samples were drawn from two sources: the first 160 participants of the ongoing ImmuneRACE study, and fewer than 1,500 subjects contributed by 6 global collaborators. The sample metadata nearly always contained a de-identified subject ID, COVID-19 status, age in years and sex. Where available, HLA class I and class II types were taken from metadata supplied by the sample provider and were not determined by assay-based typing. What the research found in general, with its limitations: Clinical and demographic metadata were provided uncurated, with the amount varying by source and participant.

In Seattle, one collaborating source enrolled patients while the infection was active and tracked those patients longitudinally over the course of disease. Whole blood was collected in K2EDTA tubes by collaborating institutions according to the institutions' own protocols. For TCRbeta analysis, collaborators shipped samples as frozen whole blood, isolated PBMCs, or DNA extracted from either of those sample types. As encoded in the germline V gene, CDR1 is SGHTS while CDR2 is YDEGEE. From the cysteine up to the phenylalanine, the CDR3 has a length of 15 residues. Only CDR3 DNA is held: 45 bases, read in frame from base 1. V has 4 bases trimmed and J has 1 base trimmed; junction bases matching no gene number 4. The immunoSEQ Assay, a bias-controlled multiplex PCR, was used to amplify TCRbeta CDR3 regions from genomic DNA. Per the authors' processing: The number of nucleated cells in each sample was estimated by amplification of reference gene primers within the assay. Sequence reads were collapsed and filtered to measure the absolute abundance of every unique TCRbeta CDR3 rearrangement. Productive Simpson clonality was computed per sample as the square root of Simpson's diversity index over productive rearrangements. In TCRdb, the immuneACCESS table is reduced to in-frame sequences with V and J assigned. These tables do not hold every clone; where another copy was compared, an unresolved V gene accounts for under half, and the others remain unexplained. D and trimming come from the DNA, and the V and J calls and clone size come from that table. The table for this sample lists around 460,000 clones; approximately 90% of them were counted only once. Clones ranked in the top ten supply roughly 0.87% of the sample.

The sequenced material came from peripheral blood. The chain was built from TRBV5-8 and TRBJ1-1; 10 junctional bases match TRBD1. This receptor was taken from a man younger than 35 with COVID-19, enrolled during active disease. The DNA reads TGTGCCAGCAGCCCACGACAGGGGGCGAACACTGAAGCTTTCTTT. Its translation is CASSPRQGANTEAFF. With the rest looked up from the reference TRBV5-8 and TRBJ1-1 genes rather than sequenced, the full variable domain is EAGVTQSPTHLIKTRGQQATLRCSPISGHTSVYWYQQALGLGLQFLLWYDEGEERNRGNFPPRFSGRQFPNYSSELNVNALELEDSALYLCASSPRQGANTEAFFGQGTRLTVV.